This passage covers 2 T cell receptor beta chains from one sample sequenced in a study of T cells of healthy individuals. TCRdb redid the calling of the 5' RACE reads with MiXCR, one entry per CDR3 protein. Among roughly 87,000 distinct CDR3 sequences listed, about 16% were seen once. The receptors originated from a human donor in good health.

This clonotype was detected many times. This rearrangement joins TRBV20-1 to TRBJ2-2; 10 bases are shared with TRBD2. Per germline, CDR1 DFQATT and CDR2 SNEGSKA (reference sequence). The CDR3 has 15 amino acids. Trimming took 0 bases from V and 3 from J; bases not matched to a gene: 1. As DNA, the CDR3 is TGCAGTGCTAGAGATCTAGCGGGGGACACCGGGGAGCTGTTTTTT. The encoded protein is CSARDLAGDTGELFF.

This clonotype was found many times. The V gene is TRBV4-2, the J gene TRBJ2-7; 9 positions match TRBD1. Trimming took 4 bases from V and 0 from J; bases not matched to a gene: 7. Germline CDR1 reads LGHNA; CDR2 reads YNFKEQ. This CDR3 is 16 amino acids long. CDR3 bases: TGTGCCAGCAGCCCTGGAGGGACAGGGAACTCCTACGAGCAGTACTTC. Translated, it gives CASSPGGTGNSYEQYF.